The 21 T cell receptor beta chains below all came from one sample that was sequenced in a study of Graves' ophthalmopathy and Graves' hyperthyroidism. The sequenced template was RNA, covering the TCR beta CDR3 region. HTBI-primed first-round RT-PCR preceded second-round multiplex PCR. TCRdb reprocessed the multiplex PCR reads with MiXCR, giving one entry per CDR3 protein. Of over a million distinct CDR3 sequences in the sample, about 40% were seen once. Specimen: peripheral blood or thyroid tissue (not recorded which). The receptors come from an adult man with Graves' hyperthyroidism.

This rearrangement joins TRBV10-3 to TRBJ1-2; 10 bases align to TRBD1. CDR1 and CDR2 (germline): ENHRY, SYGVKD. V lost 4 bases, J lost 3 bases, and 8 bases stayed unmatched. This CDR3 contains 16 residues. The CDR3, as DNA: TGTGCCATCAGTGGGACAGGGGGAGGGCGGGACTATGGCTACACCTTC. Protein product: CAISGTGGGRDYGYTF.

Comment on this clonotype: The junction departs from the called germline gene at one end, perhaps through a read error. The V call is TRBV10-2, the J call TRBJ1-6; TRBD1 is a possible D gene (6 bases). The CDR3 is 13 residues long. Germline V gene sequence: CDR1 WSHSY, CDR2 SAAADI. CDR3 in amino acids: CASTQGPNSPLHF. CDR3 DNA: TGTGCCAGCACGCAGGGGCCTAATTCACCCCTCCACTTT.

The chain links TRBV6-1 to TRBJ2-7; D perhaps matches TRBD2 (5 bases). V lost 6 bases to trimming and J lost 9 bases, with 18 bases between them. This CDR3 comprises 13 residues. Germline V gives CDR1 MNHNS, CDR2 SASEGT. CDR3 residues: CASRLTLGAGQYF. In DNA, the CDR3 is TGTGCCAGCAGGTTGACCTTGGGCGCGGGGCAGTACTTC.

This clonotype came up a few times. This may arise from a read error, as a much more abundant clone is one base away. This chain connects TRBV29-1 to TRBJ1-2; no clear D. The CDR3 has 9 residues. Germline V gives CDR1 SQVTM, CDR2 ANQGSEA. The chain's CDR3 is CSDEDGYTF. The DNA for the CDR3 is TGCAGCGATGAAGATGGCTACACCTTC.

The table lists this clonotype with many counts. The rearrangement joins TRBV7-6 to TRBJ2-7, with a possible D match to TRBD2 (5 bases). Trimming took 1 base from V and 3 from J, leaving 10 bases between them. Per germline, CDR1 SGHVS and CDR2 FNYEAQ. CDR3 size: 14 residues. CDR3 amino acids: CASSLGLNSYEQYF. In DNA, the CDR3 is TGTGCCAGCAGCTTAGGACTAAATAGCTACGAGCAGTACTTC.

This clonotype occurred many times. The chain has TRBV11-2 and TRBJ1-1; no clear D gene. V lost 7 bases, J lost 9 bases, and 15 bases lay in between. Germline lookup yields CDR1 SGHAT and CDR2 FQNNGV. This CDR3 is 12 amino acids long. Here the CDR3 reads CASTRPGKKAFF. The CDR3 DNA is TGTGCCAGCACCAGGCCCGGGAAAAAAGCTTTCTTT. Together with reference TRBV11-2 and TRBJ1-1, the CDR3 gives the full variable domain: EAGVAQSPRYKIIEKRQSVAFWCNPISGHATLYWYQQILGQGPKLLIQFQNNGVVDDSQLPKDRFSAERLKGVDSTLKIQPAKLEDSAVYLCASTRPGKKAFFGQGTRLTVV.

With respect to this clonotype: Just one base apart from a much larger clone, this may be a read error. The chain carries TRBV20-1 and TRBJ2-5; D might be TRBD1 (8 bases). The CDR3 covers 14 residues. Germline CDR1 DFQATT, CDR2 SNEGSKA (reference sequence). CDR3 in DNA: TGCGGTGCTAGAGTACAGGGGGGGGGGGAGACCCAGTACTTC. Residues: CGARVQGGGETQYF.

This clonotype was recorded only once. The V call is TRBV4-2, the J call TRBJ1-5, with D perhaps matching TRBD1 (5 bases). This CDR3 region has 18 residues. Germline V gene data show CDR1 as LGHNA and CDR2 as YNFKEQ. V shed 7 bases and J shed 4 bases, with 26 bases lying between them. CDR3 in amino acids: CASTTTTDPGILNQPQHF. DNA of the CDR3: TGTGCCAGCACCACTACGACTGACCCAGGGATCCTAAATCAGCCCCAGCATTTT.

V is TRBV7-2 and J is TRBJ1-4; 10 bases fit TRBD1. The germline gives CDR1 SGHTA, CDR2 FQGNSA. V lost 5 bases and J lost 3; bases outside the gene matches: 6. The CDR3 loop spans 16 amino acids. The CDR3 protein is CASSRKGQGANEKLFF. The CDR3 DNA reads TGTGCCAGCAGCCGAAAAGGACAGGGGGCTAATGAAAAACTGTTTTTT.

The chain links TRBV4-3 to TRBJ2-5, with D hard to call. CDR1 LGHNA and CDR2 YSLEER come from the germline V gene. The CDR3 contains 16 residues. V lost 0 bases to trimming and J lost 1 base, with 12 bases between them. CDR3 region: CASSQDFGRRQETQYF. CDR3 DNA sequence: TGCGCCAGCAGCCAAGATTTCGGCAGACGCCAAGAGACCCAGTACTTC.

The chain employs TRBV12-3 or TRBV12-4 and TRBJ2-7; 11 bases fit TRBD1. The CDR3 loop spans 14 amino acids. The junction had 7 bases not matched to a gene; V was cut back by 6 bases and J by 6 bases. The CDR3 DNA reads as TGTGCCAGCAGGACGGACAGGGGGCTTCCCGAGCAGTACTTC. Translation gives CASRTDRGLPEQYF.

In this sample, this clonotype turned up once. The rearrangement links TRBV7-3 to TRBJ2-5; 7 bases are shared with TRBD2. In germline, CDR1 is SGHTA, CDR2 FQGTGA. The CDR3 sequence is 13 residues long. Trimming cost V 5 bases and J 5 bases; bases outside gene matches: 5. The CDR3 bases are TGTGCCAGCAGCCCCCAAGCGGGGGAGACCCAGTACTTC. Translated, it gives CASSPQAGETQYF. Together with reference TRBV7-3 and TRBJ2-5, the CDR3 gives the full variable domain: GAGVSQTPSNKVTEKGKYVELRCDPISGHTALYWYRQSLGQGPEFLIYFQGTGAADDSGLPNDRFFAVRPEGSVSTLKIQRTERGDSAVYLCASSPQAGETQYFGPGTRLLVL.

Details on this clonotype: Possible read error: a much larger clone is one base away. This chain uses TRBV29-1 with TRBJ1-6, with 7 bases aligning to TRBD1. The V gene's germline CDR1 is SQVTM and CDR2 ANQGSEA. The CDR3 has 14 residues. The CDR3 coding sequence is TGCGCAACACAGGGGAGCTCCTATAATTCACCCCTCCGCTTT. Amino acid sequence: CATQGSSYNSPLRF.

There are many counts of this clonotype. This chain uses TRBV12-3 or TRBV12-4 with TRBJ1-2, with D perhaps matching TRBD1 (5 bases). The V gene lost 6 bases and the J gene lost 5 bases, with 19 bases spanning the gap. CDR3 length: 15 amino acids. As DNA, the CDR3 is TGTGCCAGCAGCCGTCAGGGAGGCCAGTATTATGGCTACACCTTC. Protein product: CASSRQGGQYYGYTF.

The chain links TRBV5-1 to TRBJ2-2; a weak D match, TRBD1 (5 bases). The CDR3 has 14 residues. V dropped 0 bases and J dropped 10 bases, with 13 bases sitting between them. Germline V gene sequence: CDR1 SGHRS, CDR2 YFSETQ. CDR3 nucleotides: TGCGCCAGCAGCTTGGAGGGGTGGTCGCCGGAGCTGTTTTTT. Protein: CASSLEGWSPELFF.

The chain combines TRBV5-8 with TRBJ2-7, with 9 positions matching TRBD1. This CDR3 has 16 residues. Germline CDR1 SGHTS, CDR2 YDEGEE. Germline trimming cut 2 bases from V and 4 bases from J; bases unmatched to any gene: 10. The CDR3 region is CASSFAPGQGNYEQYF. CDR3 nucleotide sequence: TGTGCCAGCAGCTTCGCGCCGGGACAGGGAAATTACGAGCAGTACTTC.

This clonotype turned up a few times. The chain recombines TRBV5-1 with TRBJ2-6; a possible D gene is TRBD1 (6 bases). Trimming shortened V by 0 bases and J by 3 bases, and 16 bases separated the two germline ends. This CDR3 is built from 18 residues. CDR1 SGHRS and CDR2 YFSETQ come from the germline V gene. The CDR3 protein is CASSLDTGTRRGANVLTF. CDR3 sequence (DNA): TGCGCCAGCAGCTTGGATACAGGGACCCGCCGTGGGGCCAACGTCCTGACTTTC.

Written as DNA, the CDR3 is TGCAGCGTTGTTCCGACAGGGTATAGCCAAGAGACCCAGTACTTC. Protein: CSVVPTGYSQETQYF. The chain joins TRBV29-1 to TRBJ2-5, with 7 bases identical to TRBD1. The CDR3 sequence is 15 residues long. The ends lost 4 bases at V and 1 base at J; junction bases unmatched: 9. Germline-derived CDR1 and CDR2 are SQVTM and ANQGSEA.

A word on this clonotype: A junction boundary mismatches the germline segment, possibly from a read error. The J gene is TRBJ2-7, the V gene TRBV7-2, with TRBD2 identical over 7 bases. The germline V gene encodes CDR1 SGHTA and CDR2 FQGNSA. This CDR3 comprises 14 residues. CDR3 bases: TGCGCCAGCGGGAATAATCTAGAGGGCTACGAGCAGTACTTC. Residues: CASGNNLEGYEQYF. Complete variable domain (other parts from reference TRBV7-2 and TRBJ2-7): GAGVSQSPSNKVTEKGKDVELRCDPISGHTALYWYRQSLGQGLEFLIYFQGNSAPDKSGLPSDRFSAERTGGSVSTLTIQRTQQEDSAVYLCASGNNLEGYEQYFGPGTRLTVT.

V is TRBV28 and J is TRBJ2-7; 8 bases fit TRBD1. There are 13 residues in the CDR3. V shed 8 bases and J 3 bases; nucleotides not matched to a gene: 6. Germline lookup yields CDR1 MDHEN and CDR2 SYDVKM. As DNA, the CDR3 is TGTGCCAGCGGTCGACAGGGGAACTACGAGCAGTACTTC. Amino acid sequence: CASGRQGNYEQYF.

Of note for this clonotype: Since no conserved phenylalanine or tryptophan closes the CDR3, a read error is the likely cause. The limits of the CDR3 on the DNA are not certain, so only TCRdb's listed CDR3 is given. The chain has TRBV3-1 and TRBJ2-7; TRBD2, the table's D call, was not compared with the DNA. The CDR3 contains 10 residues when both ends are counted. Germline values: CDR1 LGHDT, CDR2 YNNKEL (reference sequence). CDR3: CASSQDEGTS.